The T cell receptor (beta chain) described here comes from a study of blood T cells in healthy people across ages. A J-beta primer mix and a sample-barcoded 5' primer were used in a second PCR of roughly 7 to 12 cycles. TCRdb passed the 5' RACE reads through MiXCR, listing each CDR3 protein once. The sample lists approximately 880,000 distinct CDR3 sequences, around 48% seen once, with around 15% in the top ten. This CDR3 contains 13 residues. V lost 8 bases, J lost 5 bases, and 14 bases lay in between. CDR1 is KGHDR, CDR2 SFDVKD, per germline. The specimen sequenced was blood. The TCR sequence derives from a man between 25 and 39 years old in good health. V is TRBV24-1 and J is TRBJ2-5; D is undetermined. The CDR3 sequence is CATTAAYGETQYF. Here the CDR3 DNA reads TGTGCCACCACGGCGGCCTATGGCGAGACCCAGTACTTC.